The rows below give T cell receptor beta chains drawn from one sample of a study of CD8+ T cells in alopecia areata. This table comes from immunoSEQ multiplex PCR, and its TCRdb copy is limited to in-frame clones, with some not included. The repertoire includes around 250,000 clones, around 67% of them detected once, and 0.95% to 1.5% sits in the top ten. The sample here was CD4+ T cells sorted from blood, taken at week 0. These TCRs come from a human donor with alopecia areata. Each CDR3 is given with its conserved first and last residue. The D gene is left open where the match is weak. Clone size is given for some rows only: seen once, a few or many times, or a class if the clone is expanded.

clone size,CDR3 length,D gene,V gene,J gene,CDR3 protein,CDR3 DNA
NA,15,TRBD2,TRBV7-7,TRBJ2-5,CASSPFRGGKETQYF,TGTGCTAGCAGCCCTTTTCGCGGGGGTAAGGAGACCCAGTACTTC
NA,13,TRBD1,TRBV6-5,TRBJ1-4,CASSWGQSEKLFF,TGTGCCAGCAGTTGGGGACAGAGTGAAAAACTGTTTTTT
once,13,NA,TRBV10-3,TRBJ2-1,CAMGSRGLSEQFF,TGTGCCATGGGGTCAAGAGGCCTCAGTGAGCAGTTCTTC
NA,13,NA,TRBV29-1,TRBJ2-7,CSVEAGPGYEQYF,TGCAGCGTTGAAGCCGGACCTGGATACGAGCAGTACTTC
NA,13,TRBD1,TRBV4-1,TRBJ2-7,CASGGQGHYEQYF,TGCGCCAGCGGGGGACAGGGGCACTACGAGCAGTACTTC
NA,16,NA,TRBV7-2,TRBJ2-7,CASTRGGARDSYEQYF,TGTGCCAGCACGCGAGGGGGGGCGCGGGATTCCTACGAGCAGTACTTC
few,19,NA,TRBV9,TRBJ1-4,CASSPVALPGVPTNEKLFF,TGTGCCAGCAGCCCCGTCGCCCTGCCAGGGGTCCCGACTAATGAAAAACTGTTTTTT
NA,13,TRBD2,TRBV10-3,TRBJ2-5,CAINAGGQETQYF,TGTGCCATCAATGCGGGAGGCCAAGAGACCCAGTACTTC
NA,13,TRBD2,TRBV30,TRBJ2-7,CAWKVAGAYEQYF,TGTGCCTGGAAGGTTGCGGGGGCCTACGAGCAGTACTTC
once,16,NA,TRBV14,TRBJ1-1,CASSQSERARGTEAFF,TGTGCCAGCAGCCAGTCGGAGAGAGCGAGGGGCACTGAAGCTTTCTTT
few,10,NA,TRBV29-1,TRBJ2-1,CSVGQNEQFF,TGCAGCGTTGGGCAAAATGAGCAGTTCTTC
NA,14,NA,TRBV7-6,TRBJ2-2,CASSRTEQGGELFF,TGTGCCAGCAGCCGGACCGAACAGGGCGGGGAGCTGTTTTTT
NA,15,NA,TRBV10-3,TRBJ2-3,CAISLVAGATDTQYF,TGTGCCATCAGCCTTGTGGCAGGGGCCACAGATACGCAGTATTTT
NA,14,TRBD1,TRBV29-1,TRBJ1-4,CSALGTGKAEKLFF,TGCAGCGCTTTGGGGACAGGGAAAGCGGAAAAACTGTTTTTT
few,13,NA,TRBV27,TRBJ2-5,CASSRPFQETQYF,TGTGCCAGCAGTCGACCGTTCCAAGAGACCCAGTACTTC
NA,14,TRBD2,TRBV25-1,TRBJ2-1,CASILAGGSNEQFF,TGTGCCAGCATCTTAGCGGGGGGTTCGAATGAGCAGTTCTTC
NA,14,NA,TRBV6-5,TRBJ2-4,CASRQGESKNIQYF,TGTGCCAGCAGACAGGGCGAATCCAAAAACATTCAGTACTTC
NA,14,NA,TRBV30,TRBJ2-1,CAWSVDLRSNEQFF,TGTGCCTGGAGTGTGGACCTGAGGTCCAATGAGCAGTTCTTC
NA,14,NA,TRBV4-1,TRBJ1-6,CASSQVQNNSPLHF,TGCGCCAGCAGCCAAGTTCAGAATAATTCACCCCTCCACTTT
NA,11,NA,TRBV30,TRBJ2-7,CAWSPGYEQYF,TGTGCCTGGAGTCCCGGATACGAGCAGTACTTC
NA,13,NA,TRBV5-6,TRBJ2-2,CASSLDGYGELFF,TGTGCCAGCAGCTTGGACGGATACGGGGAGCTGTTTTTT
few,12,NA,TRBV6-5,TRBJ2-1,CASNDIYNEQFF,TGTGCCAGCAACGACATTTACAATGAGCAGTTCTTC
NA,13,NA,TRBV4-1,TRBJ1-6,CASSQEAESPLHF,TGCGCCAGCAGCCAAGAGGCGGAATCACCCCTCCACTTT
NA,11,NA,TRBV20-1,TRBJ2-5,CSARVIETQYF,TGCAGTGCTAGAGTAATAGAGACCCAGTACTTC
NA,11,NA,TRBV7-2,TRBJ2-7,CASSLGENQYF,TGTGCCAGCAGCTTAGGGGAAAACCAGTACTTC
few,13,NA,TRBV27,TRBJ1-2,CASSLMGVGGYTF,TGTGCCAGCAGTTTAATGGGGGTCGGAGGCTACACCTTC
few,11,NA,TRBV29-1,TRBJ2-2,CSVGGAGELFF,TGCAGCGTTGGGGGCGCCGGGGAGCTGTTTTTT
NA,11,NA,TRBV29-1,TRBJ2-7,CSVGGTYEQYF,TGCAGCGTTGGGGGGACCTACGAGCAGTACTTC
NA,16,NA,TRBV9,TRBJ2-3,CASSVGGTTSTDTQYF,TGTGCCAGCAGCGTAGGTGGGACCACTAGCACAGATACGCAGTATTTT
once,15,TRBD2,TRBV10-3,TRBJ2-1,CAISPGSGGNNEQFF,TGTGCCATCAGCCCCGGTAGCGGGGGGAACAATGAGCAGTTCTTC
NA,11,NA,TRBV30,TRBJ2-3,CAWLGPYTQYF,TGTGCCTGGCTTGGGCCGTATACGCAGTATTTT
NA,15,NA,TRBV6-5,TRBJ1-1,CASSYFSMAGTEAFF,TGTGCCAGCAGTTACTTTTCCATGGCAGGGACTGAAGCTTTCTTT
NA,14,NA,TRBV2,TRBJ2-3,CASSYERGTDTQYF,TGTGCCAGCAGTTACGAGCGGGGCACAGATACGCAGTATTTT
NA,16,TRBD1,TRBV25-1,TRBJ1-6,CASSSRTGTGDSPLHF,TGTGCCAGCAGTTCTAGAACCGGGACAGGTGATTCACCCCTCCACTTT
NA,15,NA,TRBV2,TRBJ2-1,CASMGGASSYNEQFF,TGTGCCAGCATGGGCGGGGCAAGCTCCTACAATGAGCAGTTCTTC
NA,13,NA,TRBV2,TRBJ2-4,CASTSGPGNIQYF,TGTGCCAGCACCTCGGGACCGGGAAACATTCAGTACTTC
once,12,TRBD1,TRBV30,TRBJ1-1,CAFTGGNTEAFF,TGTGCCTTCACAGGGGGTAACACTGAAGCTTTCTTT
NA,15,TRBD1,TRBV7-9,TRBJ1-1,CASRPRQGLNTEAFF,TGTGCCAGCAGGCCCCGACAGGGACTGAACACTGAAGCTTTCTTT
NA,14,NA,TRBV5-1,TRBJ2-5,CASSTTVESETQYF,TGCGCCAGCAGCACGACAGTAGAGTCAGAGACCCAGTACTTC
NA,13,NA,TRBV30,TRBJ2-5,CAWSVGFQETQYF,TGTGCCTGGAGTGTGGGATTCCAAGAGACCCAGTACTTC